The entry below describes one T cell receptor beta chain. Its target is unknown. The source of the sample is a study of identical twins. MiXCR, applied by TCRdb to the 5' RACE reads, yields one record per CDR3 protein. The sample shows 500,000 or so distinct CDR3 sequences, around 14% of them seen only once. General observations from the study: For out-of-frame beta sequences, excess twin sharing was weaker.

The CDR3 has 14 amino acids. CDR1 is SGHTA, CDR2 FQGNSA, per germline. Trimming pared 2 bases from V and 5 bases from J, leaving 7 bases between. This same sample was also part of a study on yellow fever vaccine responses in identical twins.

This sequence joins TRBV7-2 and TRBJ1-6; D remains unclear. The sequence came from a woman under 30 in good health. Sequences were obtained from CD4+ T cells sorted from blood. The CDR3 loop reads CASSLSSDNSPLHF. CDR3 coding DNA: TGTGCCAGCAGCTTATCCAGTGATAATTCACCCCTCCACTTT.